This T cell receptor (beta chain) was profiled in a study of blood T cell repertoires in COVID-19 (dated by TCRdb to 2018 to 2021). For the wider study: Samples from collaborators originated in the United States, Italy and Spain and spanned both the acute and convalescent phases of COVID-19. The material from the prospective study consisted of cDNA or gDNA derived from T cells, B-cell-depleted T cells, or PBMCs. Deeply sampled blood TCRbeta repertoires from subjects exposed to, actively infected with, or recovered from COVID-19 were included in the dataset. A freely available public database, intended as a resource for researchers studying the immune response to SARS-CoV-2, is where the repertoires were released. The samples were drawn from the first 160 participants of the ongoing ImmuneRACE study and from about 1,200 subjects provided by 6 global collaborators. The sample metadata nearly always contained a de-identified subject ID, COVID-19 status, age in years and sex. HLA class I and class II types, where available, came from metadata supplied by the sample provider rather than from assay-based typing.

Collaborating institutions collected whole blood in K2EDTA tubes following their own protocols. For TCRbeta analysis, collaborator samples were shipped as frozen whole blood, as isolated PBMCs, or as DNA extracted from either sample type. Here is what the overall study found, with its caveats: The amount of clinical and demographic metadata varied by source and participant and was provided uncurated.

Remarks on this clone: Its antigen target is currently unknown. No much larger clone is present one base from it, and per-base qualities are unavailable.

TCRbeta CDR3 regions were amplified from genomic DNA using the immunoSEQ Assay, a bias-controlled multiplex PCR. The paper's processing steps were these. The number of nucleated cells in each sample was estimated by amplification of reference gene primers within the assay. Sequence reads were collapsed and filtered to measure the absolute abundance of every unique TCRbeta CDR3 rearrangement. For each sample, productive Simpson clonality was calculated by taking the square root of Simpson's diversity index across productive rearrangements. In TCRdb, the immuneACCESS table is reduced to in-frame sequences with V and J assigned. These tables do not hold every clone; where another copy was compared, an unresolved V gene accounts for under half, and the others remain unexplained. D and trimming come from the DNA, and the V and J calls and clone size come from that table. The sample profile shows 98,000 or so clones; 80% to 90% of them were found once. 2% to 2.5% of the sample goes to the ten largest clones.

CDR3 length: 14 amino acids, cysteine to phenylalanine. Only the CDR3 part of the read is kept: 42 bases, read in frame from the first base. V is clipped by 4 bases and J by 3 bases, and the sequence between their germline boundaries is 13 bases long. CDR1 is given as SGHKS and CDR2 as YYEKEE, both from the germline V gene (reference sequence). The sequence was obtained from a human donor in a cohort sampled during active COVID-19. The sequenced sample was peripheral blood. The chain is made from TRBV5-5 and TRBJ1-1; the D gene cannot be named for sure. The CDR3 region reads CASSPGPPDTEAFF. The DNA sequence is given as TGTGCCAGCAGCCCCGGTCCGCCGGACACTGAAGCTTTCTTT.